The present TCR beta chain was sequenced within a study of identical twins (dated by TCRdb to the mid-2010s). For the study in its entirety: To test whether fetal clonotypes persist, the study used deep sequencing on TCR alpha and beta repertoires from monozygotic twins, unrelated adults of various ages, and cord blood. To rule out contamination, the twin experiments were replicated at different times with different library preparation protocols. Points the paper makes about the study in general: Fewer insertions were carried by abundant cord blood beta clonotypes, a similar but weaker trend appeared in young adult naive repertoires, and no such trend appeared in memory repertoires. In beta out-of-frame sequences, excess twin sharing was weaker, because having fewer shared sequences lowered the signal-to-noise ratio. Zero-insertion analyses could be partly confounded by invariant T cells such as MAIT and iNKT, although diverse VJ usage argued against such confounding for most clonotypes. Recombination models systematically underestimated out-of-frame TCR alpha sharing in monozygotic twins but agreed with sharing between unrelated individuals. Out-of-frame TCR alpha sequences shared between twins showed an excess of low generation-probability sequences compared with coincidental sharing between unrelated individuals. Because the same donors could not be followed over many years, conclusions were based on cross-sectional statistical analysis.

This clonotype occurred a few times. Its recognized antigen is unknown. No base qualities exist here, and no much larger clone lies one base off it. Only healthy Caucasian donors were included. The twin cohort comprised three pairs of female monozygotic twins, all aged roughly 18 to 29 years. The RNA used for TCR libraries was isolated from peripheral blood mononuclear cells. Library creation used 5' RACE. The run used an Illumina HiSeq 2000. A universal primer binding site was introduced by template switching, and a unique molecular identifier was present in the final cDNA, enabling accurate counting of TCR cDNA molecules. Specific primers in the conserved constant-segment region were used to synthesize first-strand cDNA for the TCR alpha and beta chains. To control for contamination, every cDNA library was double barcoded, receiving both a SMART-Mk sample barcode and Illumina barcodes. TruSeq adapter sequences along with Illumina sample barcodes were introduced in two successive PCR steps. Sequencing of the TCR alpha and beta cDNA libraries was done on the Illumina HiSeq platform using custom primers. Per the original workflow: Unique molecular identifiers were extracted from raw reads with MiGEC, and CDR3 positions were determined with MiXCR. For each individual, recombination models were inferred using an EM algorithm with the repgenHMM and IGoR tools. Shared clonotypes were analyzed with the tcR package in R, and sharing was normalized by the product of cloneset sizes. To study raw recombination free of thymic and clonal selection effects, out-of-frame nonproductive sequences were analyzed. TCRdb reprocessing: public reads trimmed at Q25 with fastp, clones called with MiXCR, in-frame beta chains kept. Rows matching on CDR3 protein sequence are summarized as one entry with the most common DNA and genes. TCRdb, rather than the study authors, made the V and J calls. Present in this sample are around 690,000 distinct CDR3 sequences, 21% of which were seen just once. The ten top clones hold more than 4% of the sample.

Germline trimming amounts to 0 bases on V and 1 base on J, with 3 as the count of junction bases outside the gene matches. CDR3 length: 15 amino acids, cysteine to phenylalanine. Of the read, only the CDR3 DNA is kept; its 45 bases are in frame from base 1. Per the germline V gene (reference sequence), DFQATT is the CDR1 and SNEGSKA is the CDR2. This sample was also put to use in a study of T cells expressing NK-cell markers. The second publication reports: About 8 donors provided sorted CD3+CD56+NKG2C+, CD3+CD56+NKG2C- and CD3+CD56-NKG2C+ T-cell subsets, whose TCR beta-chain repertoires were profiled. Among the eight sequenced donors, only one was HCMV-seronegative, while the other seven were HCMV-seropositive. In several experiments an anti-gammadeltaTCR antibody was added to restrict sorting to alphabetaTCR-expressing T cells. In six donors, the dominant CD3+CD56+NKG2C+ clonotypes were among the top 10 CD8+ clonotypes and accounted for roughly 1.0-8% of CD8+ T cells. Those dominant clonotypes were again the most abundant among CD3+CD56-NKG2C+ cells in four donors, at roughly 25-65%. Whether the expanded NKG2C-expressing T cell clones were specific for HCMV antigens remained unclear. The eight sequenced donors were randomly selected healthy volunteers, three men and five women. HCMV-specific IgG was detected in serum with a commercial ELISA kit to determine HCMV serostatus. For 5 or 6 donors, unsorted PBMC were also used to sequence bulk peripheral blood T-cell repertoires. Reads were demultiplexed and grouped by UMI with MIGEC, and clonotypes were assembled and quantified with MiTCR. To remove erroneous sequences, TCR cDNA sequences were retained only when supported by two or more reads. The tcR package was used for downstream repertoire analysis, with clonotypes matched between fractions based on CDR3 nucleotide sequence plus V segment. VDJmatch was used to annotate antigen specificity against VDJdb, with one amino acid substitution allowed in CDR3.

Recombination connected TRBV20-1 to TRBJ2-5; 9 bases in between match TRBD2. The source is a woman aged 18-30 years in good health. Sequenced input: PBMCs. The bases are TGCAGTGCTAGAGATGGTAGCGGGGGCCAAGAGACCCAGTACTTC. This is translated as CSARDGSGGQETQYF.